What follows describes a single T cell receptor beta chain. Its antigen is unknown. V was pared by 4 bases and J by 2 bases, with 4 bases of the junction left unmatched. Per germline, CDR1 SGHAT and CDR2 FQNNGV. The CDR3 consists of 15 residues. The entry originates in a study of CD8+ T cells in alopecia areata. Treatment here: oral pan-JAK inhibitor, 5-10 mg twice daily. Investigators isolated RNA and reverse transcribed it into cDNA to act as the sequencing template. Profiled with immunoSEQ multiplex PCR; TCRdb holds only in-frame clones, not every one. Of about 200,000 clones listed, roughly three fifths were seen once; the top ten hold 3% to 3.5%. Broader study findings: Amid tofacitinib therapy, many expanded lesional clones stayed present in scalp and blood. Patients displayed less clarity in TCR sharing than mice, a finding possibly related to HLA.

The receptor was derived from a human donor with alopecia areata. V is TRBV11-2 and J is TRBJ2-1; the match to TRBD1 covers 8 bases. The sequenced sample was CD4+ T cells sorted from blood, obtained at week 4, from a patient treated with tofacitinib. As DNA, the CDR3 is TGTGCCAGCAGCTCGGACAGGGCCACCTACAATGAGCAGTTCTTC. Residues: CASSSDRATYNEQFF.